These T cell receptor beta chains were read from a single sample in a study of technical replicates of blood from a handful of donors. Libraries were prepared by immunoSEQ multiplex PCR; TCRdb keeps only in-frame clonotypes and omits some of them. The table records about 97,000 clones, about 95% of them present only once. The sequenced material came from T cells isolated from PBMCs. These TCRs come from a human donor in good health. CDR3s include the opening cysteine and the closing phenylalanine or tryptophan. A D gene is named only where the DNA matches it firmly. Clone size, where shown, is once, few, many, or a class for clones that have expanded.

v_call,j_call,clone_size,d_call,cdr3_aa,cdr3_nt
TRBV11-2,TRBJ2-1,.,.,CASSDTGDEQFF,TGTGCCAGCAGCGACACAGGAGATGAGCAGTTCTTC
TRBV30,TRBJ1-2,.,.,CAWSVRQNYGYTF,TGTGCCTGGAGTGTAAGACAGAACTATGGCTACACCTTC
TRBV15,TRBJ2-5,.,.,CATSPLALLGTQYF,TGTGCCACCAGCCCTCTAGCTTTATTGGGGACCCAGTACTTC
TRBV7-9,TRBJ2-1,.,.,CASSLDPRSYNEQFF,TGTGCCAGCAGCTTAGACCCGCGGTCCTACAATGAGCAGTTCTTC
TRBV10-3,TRBJ2-2,.,TRBD1,CAMTGTGELFF,TGTGCCATGACAGGGACCGGGGAGCTGTTTTTT
TRBV25-1,TRBJ2-1,.,TRBD2,CASSEYGAGVFGEQFF,TGTGCCAGCAGTGAATATGGCGCGGGAGTTTTCGGTGAGCAGTTCTTC
TRBV7-6,TRBJ2-5,.,.,CASSQTGLETQYF,TGTGCCAGCAGCCAAACGGGATTAGAGACCCAGTACTTC
TRBV7-2,TRBJ1-3,.,TRBD1,CASSFQGGSGNTIYF,TGTGCCAGCAGCTTCCAGGGGGGCTCTGGAAACACCATATATTTT
TRBV15,TRBJ2-5,.,TRBD2,CAIKKEAGGEQETQYF,TGTGCCATCAAAAAAGAAGCGGGAGGGGAGCAAGAGACCCAGTACTTC
TRBV5-8,TRBJ1-1,.,.,CASSRRGTEAFF,TGTGCCAGCAGCCGGCGGGGGACTGAAGCTTTCTTT
TRBV19,TRBJ1-5,.,.,CASSIMAFQAQPQHF,TGTGCCAGTAGTATAATGGCCTTCCAGGCACAGCCCCAGCATTTT
TRBV10-3,TRBJ1-1,.,.,CAINTQANTEAFF,TGTGCCATCAATACCCAGGCGAACACTGAAGCTTTCTTT
TRBV5-1,TRBJ1-1,.,.,CASSEDREAFF,TGCGCCAGCAGCGAGGACAGAGAAGCTTTCTTT
TRBV5-1,TRBJ2-3,.,.,CASSLEKAGPDTQYF,TGCGCCAGCAGCTTAGAGAAAGCGGGCCCAGATACGCAGTATTTT
TRBV30,TRBJ2-7,.,.,CAWSLISEQYF,TGTGCCTGGAGTTTGATCAGCGAGCAGTACTTC
TRBV5-6,TRBJ2-2,.,.,CASSLVGASTGELFF,TGTGCCAGCAGCTTGGTGGGGGCTAGTACCGGGGAGCTGTTTTTT
TRBV19,TRBJ2-2,.,TRBD1,CASKGTGVINGELFF,TGTGCCAGTAAAGGGACAGGGGTTATTAACGGGGAGCTGTTTTTT
TRBV6-5,TRBJ2-7,few,.,CASSYLESYEQYF,TGTGCCAGCAGTTACTTGGAGAGCTACGAGCAGTACTTC
TRBV19,TRBJ2-3,.,.,CASSIQGGTNTQYF,TGTGCCAGTAGTATTCAGGGCGGCACGAATACGCAGTATTTT
TRBV18,TRBJ2-2,.,TRBD1,CASSQGQSTGELFF,TGTGCCAGCTCCCAGGGACAGTCCACCGGGGAGCTGTTTTTT
TRBV9,TRBJ2-1,.,TRBD1,CASSSDGTDYNEQFF,TGTGCCAGCAGCTCTGACGGGACAGATTACAATGAGCAGTTCTTC
TRBV5-1,TRBJ1-1,.,.,CASSLVGGGQNTEAFF,TGCGCCAGCAGCTTGGTAGGGGGAGGGCAGAACACTGAAGCTTTCTTT
TRBV5-4,TRBJ2-3,.,TRBD2,CASSGLADTDTQYF,TGTGCCAGCAGCGGACTAGCGGACACAGATACGCAGTATTTT
TRBV4-1,TRBJ2-1,.,TRBD2,CASSLLAGALNEQFF,TGCGCCAGCAGCCTGCTAGCGGGAGCGCTCAATGAGCAGTTCTTC
TRBV4-3,TRBJ1-5,.,.,CASSQDPYSNQPQHF,TGCGCCAGCAGCCAAGACCCGTATAGCAATCAGCCCCAGCATTTT
TRBV21-1,TRBJ2-3,.,.,CASSKERHRGTDTQYF,TGTGCCAGCAGCAAAGAAAGACACAGGGGGACAGATACGCAGTATTTT
TRBV28,TRBJ2-5,.,TRBD1,CASSFSTGRQTQYF,TGTGCCAGCAGTTTTTCGACAGGGAGACAGACCCAGTACTTC
TRBV6-5,TRBJ1-3,.,.,CASSSAGITSGNTIYF,TGTGCCAGCAGTTCCGCAGGGATCACCTCTGGAAACACCATATATTTT
TRBV28,TRBJ1-1,.,.,CASSFPGNTEAFF,TGTGCCAGCAGTTTTCCGGGGAACACTGAAGCTTTCTTT
TRBV30,TRBJ2-2,.,TRBD2,CAWGGLAEEISGELFF,TGTGCCTGGGGGGGACTAGCGGAGGAGATTAGTGGGGAGCTGTTTTTT
TRBV9,TRBJ2-7,.,TRBD2,CASSPFGLAGSYEQYF,TGTGCCAGCAGCCCATTTGGACTAGCGGGGTCCTACGAGCAGTACTTC
TRBV6-1,TRBJ2-2,.,TRBD2,CASNELAGVHGELFF,TGTGCCAGCAATGAACTAGCGGGAGTTCACGGGGAGCTGTTTTTT
TRBV5-6,TRBJ2-1,.,TRBD2,CASSLVLAVSSYNEQFF,TGTGCCAGCAGCTTGGTGCTAGCGGTGAGCTCCTACAATGAGCAGTTCTTC
TRBV28,TRBJ1-5,.,.,CASSLGGASNQPQHF,TGTGCCAGCAGTCTCGGGGGGGCGAGCAATCAGCCCCAGCATTTT
TRBV6-1,TRBJ1-4,.,TRBD1,CASSGRQGRSFNEKLFF,TGTGCCAGCAGTGGAAGACAGGGACGGAGCTTTAATGAAAAACTGTTTTTT
TRBV9,TRBJ2-5,.,TRBD2,CASSPRGASGFQSQETQYF,TGTGCCAGCAGCCCAAGGGGGGCTAGCGGGTTTCAATCCCAAGAGACCCAGTACTTC
TRBV28,TRBJ2-5,.,.,CASSFLGEETQYF,TGTGCCAGCAGTTTTCTAGGGGAAGAGACCCAGTACTTC
TRBV2,TRBJ2-3,.,TRBD2,CASEGLAGGADTQYF,TGTGCCAGCGAGGGACTAGCGGGAGGAGCAGATACGCAGTATTTT
TRBV7-3,TRBJ1-5,.,.,CASSLVFHVGNQPQHF,TGTGCCAGCAGCTTAGTCTTCCACGTAGGCAATCAGCCCCAGCATTTT
TRBV5-1,TRBJ1-2,.,.,CASSLDSYGYTF,TGCGCCAGCAGCTTGGACAGCTATGGCTACACCTTC
TRBV30,TRBJ1-1,few,TRBD1,CAWTLRGDSEAFF,TGTGCCTGGACCCTTAGGGGGGACAGTGAAGCTTTCTTT
TRBV29-1,TRBJ1-5,.,TRBD1,CSVITGVKDQPQHF,TGCAGCGTTATAACAGGGGTGAAGGATCAGCCCCAGCATTTT
TRBV29-1,TRBJ1-2,once,.,CSASTQGNGGGYTF,TGCAGCGCCTCAACCCAGGGGAATGGAGGTGGCTACACCTTC
TRBV9,TRBJ2-5,.,.,CASSGRSSGHQETQYF,TGTGCCAGCAGCGGTCGTAGTAGCGGACATCAAGAGACCCAGTACTTC
TRBV4-1,TRBJ2-1,.,TRBD2,CASSQGQRLAGPKSSYNEQFF,TGCGCCAGCAGCCAAGGGCAGCGACTAGCGGGTCCAAAGAGCTCCTACAATGAGCAGTTCTTC
TRBV19,TRBJ1-5,.,.,CASTSQLYQPQHF,TGTGCCAGTACGTCACAGCTGTATCAGCCCCAGCATTTT
TRBV29-1,TRBJ2-1,.,.,CSVDGGIDEQFF,TGCAGCGTTGATGGCGGGATTGACGAGCAGTTCTTC
TRBV19,TRBJ2-2,.,.,CASSTQGSGELFF,TGTGCCAGTAGTACGCAGGGTTCCGGGGAGCTGTTTTTT
TRBV7-9,TRBJ1-1,.,TRBD1,CASSYGQAEAFF,TGTGCCAGCAGCTACGGACAGGCTGAAGCTTTCTTT
TRBV9,TRBJ2-3,.,.,CASSPSTDTQYF,TGTGCCAGCAGCCCGAGCACAGATACGCAGTATTTT
TRBV6-5,TRBJ1-2,.,TRBD1,CASSFDREEAGYTF,TGTGCCAGCAGTTTCGACAGGGAGGAGGCTGGCTACACCTTC
TRBV19,TRBJ2-7,.,TRBD2,CASSRWPRSPMGGEQYF,TGTGCCAGTAGTAGATGGCCGCGCTCCCCCATGGGGGGGGAGCAGTACTTC
TRBV19,TRBJ2-1,.,TRBD2,CASSDLAGGSNEQFF,TGTGCCAGTAGTGACCTAGCGGGAGGGTCCAATGAGCAGTTCTTC
TRBV5-1,TRBJ2-7,.,TRBD1,CASSLAITGGYEQYF,TGCGCCAGCAGCTTGGCCATAACAGGGGGCTACGAGCAGTACTTC
TRBV19,TRBJ1-5,.,.,CASSSLGSYQPQHF,TGTGCCAGTAGTTCACTCGGTTCTTATCAGCCCCAGCATTTT